Following are 25 T cell receptor beta chains from one sample sequenced in a study of OX40 agonist ivuxolimab in advanced cancers. Profiled with immunoSEQ multiplex PCR; TCRdb holds only in-frame clones, not every one. The data contain fewer than 95,000 clones, under 95% of them seen just once; the ten biggest clones take up 3.4%. The specimen was CD4+ or CD8+ T cells sorted from blood, collected in a trial of the OX40 agonist ivuxolimab. The receptors shown here come from an adult with an advanced solid tumor such as melanoma, head and neck, liver or kidney cancer.

The chain uses TRBV5-6 and TRBJ1-5; D gene ambiguous. V was trimmed by 4 bases and J by 3 bases, leaving 11 bases between them. The CDR3 spans 14 residues. Germline V gene sequence: CDR1 SGHDT, CDR2 YYEEEE. As DNA, the CDR3 is TGTGCCAGCAGCCCTGGAGGGCACAATCAGCCCCAGCATTTT. Translated, it gives CASSPGGHNQPQHF.

The chain links TRBV14 to TRBJ2-5; TRBD2 might be the D (6 bases). V was shortened by 0 bases and J by 13 bases, with 21 bases between the two germline ends. Germline CDR1 and CDR2: SGHDN and FVKESK. The CDR3 sequence is 15 residues long. Written as DNA, the CDR3 is TGTGCCAGCAGCCAAGACAAACTTACGAGGGCGGGGTTGTACTTC. Its translation: CASSQDKLTRAGLYF.

This chain links TRBV27 with TRBJ2-2; D unclear. Germline V gene lookup returns CDR1 MNHEY and CDR2 SMNVEV (reference sequence). V was cut by 0 bases and J by 4 bases, with 6 bases left in between. This CDR3 contains 14 residues. This CDR3 reads CASSLSFGTGELFF. The DNA for the CDR3 is TGTGCCAGCAGTTTATCTTTTGGCACCGGGGAGCTGTTTTTT.

The genes are TRBV27 and TRBJ2-7, with D unresolved. The CDR3 contains 13 residues. The germline CDR1 and CDR2 sequences are MNHEY and SMNVEV (reference sequence). The V and J ends lost 2 bases and 3 bases respectively, with 8 bases between them. CDR3 in DNA: TGTGCCAGCAGTTTAAACCCTCTCTACGAGCAGTACTTC. Its translation is CASSLNPLYEQYF.

CDR3 residues: CASSLEVGRDEAFF. The DNA of the CDR3 is TGTGCCAGCAGCTTAGAAGTAGGACGGGATGAAGCTTTCTTT. The chain links TRBV11-2 to TRBJ1-1; no reliable D call. CDR3 size: 14 residues. The ends were cut back, 0 bases at V and 7 bases at J, with 12 bases in the middle. Germline loops: CDR1 SGHAT, CDR2 FQNNGV.

The V call is TRBV18, the J call TRBJ1-2; no definite D call. With 6 bases removed from V and 6 bases from J, the gap between germline ends came to 11 bases. CDR3 size: 12 residues. CDR1 and CDR2 from the germline V gene are KGHSH and LQKENI. The CDR3 reads CASSLKGNGYTF. CDR3 DNA: TGTGCCAGCTCCTTAAAAGGGAATGGCTACACCTTC. Together with reference TRBV18 and TRBJ1-2, the CDR3 gives the full variable domain: NAGVMQNPRHLVRRRGQEARLRCSPMKGHSHVYWYRQLPEEGLKFMVYLQKENIIDESGMPKERFSAEFPKEGPSILRIQQVVRGDSAAYFCASSLKGNGYTFGSGTRLTVV.

The DNA for the CDR3 is TGTGCCAGCAGCTTATGGGGGCGGCCCACAGATACGCAGTATTTT. Translating gives CASSLWGRPTDTQYF. The chain recombines TRBV7-3 with TRBJ2-3, with D possibly TRBD1 on 6 matching bases. The CDR3 runs to 15 residues. The germline gives CDR1 SGHTA, CDR2 FQGTGA. Trimming pared 2 bases from V and 2 bases from J, leaving 11 bases between.

V gene TRBV4-1 combines with J gene TRBJ2-2; a weak D match, TRBD2 (5 bases). The CDR3 sequence is 17 residues long. In germline, CDR1 is MGHRA, CDR2 YSYEKL. V lost 0 bases to trimming and J lost 4 bases, with 15 bases between them. The CDR3 nucleotides are TGCGCCAGCAGCCAAGATAGCCAAGCGGACGGCACCGGGGAGCTGTTTTTT. Residues: CASSQDSQADGTGELFF.

This rearrangement joins TRBV14 to TRBJ1-1; tentative D call: TRBD1 (5 bases). This CDR3 region has 11 residues. CDR1 is SGHDN and CDR2 is FVKESK in the germline V gene. The germline V and J ends were trimmed by 0 bases and 11 bases, with 7 bases remaining between them. Here the CDR3 reads CASSQEGEAFF. The CDR3 DNA reads as TGTGCCAGCAGCCAAGAGGGGGAGGCTTTCTTT.

This clone was found once. The chain uses TRBV19 and TRBJ2-6; D uncertain. V lost 3 bases and J lost 2, with 8 bases in between. There are 15 residues in the CDR3. Germline CDR1 and CDR2: LNHDA and SQIVND (reference sequence). CDR3 bases: TGTGCCAGTAGTATTGGTGGGGCTGGGGCCAACGTCCTGACTTTC. This gives the protein CASSIGGAGANVLTF.

V and J are TRBV7-9 and TRBJ2-7, with D uncertain. The CDR3 is made up of 18 amino acids. V was shortened by 4 bases and J by 3 bases, with 25 bases between the two germline ends. Germline assignment: CDR1 SEHNR and CDR2 FQNEAQ (reference sequence). The CDR3 bases are TGTGCCAGCAGCTCAAGCCAAGAGCCTGAAGTCCCATTCTACGAGCAGTACTTC. This sequence encodes CASSSSQEPEVPFYEQYF.

The chain links TRBV25-1 to TRBJ1-2; 10 bases fit TRBD1. After removal of 2 bases from V and 6 bases from J, the junction contained 9 bases not matched to a gene. Germline values: CDR1 MGHDK, CDR2 SYGVNS. The CDR3 totals 16 residues. CDR3: CASSEKGRDRGDGYTF. Written as DNA, the CDR3 is TGTGCCAGCAGTGAAAAGGGGCGGGACAGGGGAGATGGCTACACCTTC.

The V gene is TRBV25-1, the J gene TRBJ1-2; D unclear. CDR1 is MGHDK, CDR2 SYGVNS, per germline. V was pared by 8 bases and J by 4 bases, with 20 bases between. There are 15 residues in the CDR3. CDR3 coding DNA: TGTGCCAGCCGCGGGCTAGAGGCTCACCTCTATGGCTACACCTTC. Translated, it gives CASRGLEAHLYGYTF.

The chain carries TRBV4-1 and TRBJ2-1, with a weak D call TRBD2 (5 bases). Trimming cost V 3 bases and J 2 bases, with 11 bases left between them. The CDR3 is 15 residues long. Germline CDR1 reads MGHRA; CDR2 reads YSYEKL. For the CDR3, the DNA is TGCGCCAGCAGCCAGGGCAGCGGTACCTACAATGAGCAGTTCTTC. This codes for CASSQGSGTYNEQFF.

A remark on this clone: Other DNA sequences of this sample code for an identical CDR3. CDR3 residues: CASSPGTNYGYTF. As DNA, the CDR3 is TGTGCCAGCAGTCCCGGGACAAACTATGGCTACACCTTC. The chain combines TRBV14 with TRBJ1-2; TRBD1 is a possible D gene (6 bases). The CDR3 has 13 residues. The V end lost 6 bases, the J end lost 2 bases, and 10 bases lay between the germline ends. From germline, CDR1 is SGHDN and CDR2 FVKESK.

To note about this clone: The junction departs from germline at one end; a sequencing error may be responsible. The J gene is TRBJ2-1, the V gene TRBV5-4; D gene unclear. Looked up from germline, CDR1 is SGHNT and CDR2 is YYREEE (reference sequence). This CDR3 spans 12 amino acids. CDR3 nucleotide sequence: TGTGCCAGCAGCTTGCCTTACACTGAGCAGTTCTTC. Its protein is CASSLPYTEQFF.

The chain couples TRBV6-5 to TRBJ1-5; 10 nucleotides align to TRBD1. The CDR3 spans 14 residues. V trimming: 6 bases; J trimming: 5 bases; junction bases outside the gene matches: 4. Per germline, CDR1 MNHEY and CDR2 SVGAGI. The CDR3 reads CASRPGQGYQPQHF. The CDR3 DNA follows: TGTGCCAGCAGGCCGGGACAGGGGTATCAGCCCCAGCATTTT.

This clone was detected only once. The J gene is TRBJ1-5, the V gene TRBV27; 7 positions match TRBD1. The germline gives CDR1 MNHEY, CDR2 SMNVEV (reference sequence). This CDR3 contains 17 residues. V shed 4 bases, J shed 7 bases, and the junction held 16 bases outside the gene matches. The CDR3 bases are TGTGCCAGCAGTTCCCTTTGGTCAACAGGGGACTTGCAGCCCCAGCATTTT. Translated: CASSSLWSTGDLQPQHF.

This rearrangement joins TRBV10-2 to TRBJ2-1; D is perhaps TRBD2 (5 bases). CDR1 and CDR2 (germline): WSHSY, SAAADI. Trimming pared 3 bases from V and 4 bases from J, leaving 16 bases between. This CDR3 has 16 amino acids. The CDR3 DNA reads as TGCGCCAGCAGTGATATCGTTGGACGGGGATACAATGAGCAGTTCTTC. It encodes CASSDIVGRGYNEQFF.

The CDR3 sequence: CASSLGLTYEQYF. The CDR3 bases are TGTGCCAGCAGCTTGGGACTAACCTACGAGCAGTACTTC. This chain connects TRBV13 to TRBJ2-7, with 7 bases lining up with TRBD2. V lost 3 bases and J lost 2; bases outside the gene matches: 1. This CDR3 region has 13 residues. Germline values: CDR1 PRHDT, CDR2 FYEKMQ (reference sequence).

The chain carries TRBV25-1 and TRBJ1-2; no clear D. The V and J ends lost 6 bases and 3 bases respectively, with 11 bases between them. Germline CDR1 and CDR2: MGHDK and SYGVNS. This CDR3 has 13 residues. CDR3 residues: CASRNREDYGYTF. As DNA, the CDR3 is TGTGCCAGCAGGAACCGGGAGGACTATGGCTACACCTTC.

The rearrangement links TRBV19 to TRBJ2-7; 7 bases are shared with TRBD1. Germline-derived CDR1 and CDR2 are LNHDA and SQIVND (reference sequence). The CDR3 sequence is 13 residues long. V gave up 5 bases and J gave up 3 bases; unmatched junction bases: 4. As DNA, the CDR3 is TGTGCCAGTAGTTTCGGACAGGACTACGAGCAGTACTTC. It encodes CASSFGQDYEQYF.

The J gene is TRBJ1-5, the V gene TRBV6-1; TRBD1 matches 11 bases. The CDR3 extends over 15 amino acids. With 6 bases clipped from V and 2 bases from J, the junction kept 3 bases outside the gene matches. CDR1 is MNHNS, CDR2 SASEGT, per germline. This CDR3 reads CASRRTGGGNQPQHF. CDR3 DNA: TGTGCCAGCAGGCGGACAGGGGGCGGCAATCAGCCCCAGCATTTT.

The rearrangement uses TRBV29-1 and TRBJ1-2; D ambiguous. The CDR3 loop spans 15 amino acids. Germline CDR1 and CDR2: SQVTM and ANQGSEA. Trimming pared 4 bases from V and 4 bases from J, leaving 19 bases between. The CDR3 nucleotides are TGCAGCGTTGTTTACGCAGGACTAATTTCCTATGGCTACACCTTC. As protein: CSVVYAGLISYGYTF.

The V call is TRBV14, the J call TRBJ1-4, with D uncertain. The germline V gene has CDR1 SGHDN and CDR2 FVKESK. There are 15 residues in the CDR3. With 3 bases removed from V and 4 bases from J, the gap between germline ends came to 12 bases. CDR3 residues: CASSQSGLLNEKLFF. The CDR3 nucleotides are TGTGCCAGCAGCCAGTCGGGTCTTCTTAATGAAAAACTGTTTTTT.